The 27 T cell receptor beta chains in this list originate from one sample, sequenced in a study of spatial heterogeneity in lung cancer. Study outcomes and limitations: Tracking of tumor mutation counts was seen in expanded intratumoral alpha and beta TCR counts.

Sample time point: sample taken at primary tumor resection. TCRdb itself ran the 5' RACE reads through MiXCR, one entry per CDR3 protein. The table records about 4,500 distinct CDR3 sequences, about 7% of them present only once. The antigens of these receptors remain unknown. The specimen was lung tumor tissue, collected at surgery. The source is a male donor with early-stage non-small cell lung cancer.

This clonotype came up many times. The chain couples TRBV19 to TRBJ2-2; the match to TRBD2 covers 8 bases. Germline lookup yields CDR1 LNHDA and CDR2 SQIVND (reference sequence). Trimming at V came to 0 bases and at J to 4 bases, leaving 7 bases not matched to a gene. This CDR3 is 17 amino acids long. CDR3 in amino acids: CASSIEASGGLTGELFF. The CDR3 DNA is TGTGCCAGTAGTATAGAAGCTTCGGGGGGGCTCACCGGGGAGCTGTTTTTT. Drawing the rest from reference TRBV19 and TRBJ2-2, the complete variable domain is DGGITQSPKYLFRKEGQNVTLSCEQNLNHDAMYWYRQDPGQGLRLIYYSQIVNDFQKGDIAEGYSVSREKKESFPLTVTSAQKNPTAFYLCASSIEASGGLTGELFFGEGSRLTVL.

This clonotype is medium-sized within its sample. The chain has TRBV18 and TRBJ2-7; D uncertain. V gave up 2 bases and J gave up 7 bases, with 9 bases separating them. The CDR3 totals 12 residues. Germline-derived CDR1 and CDR2 are KGHSH and LQKENI. CDR3 amino acids: CASSPGVGEQYF. As DNA, the CDR3 is TGTGCCAGCTCACCAGGAGTGGGGGAGCAGTACTTC.

This clonotype was seen repeatedly, ten times or more. V and J are TRBV20-1 and TRBJ2-7, with 10 bases that match TRBD2. The CDR3 contains 14 residues. Germline values: CDR1 DFQATT, CDR2 SNEGSKA (reference sequence). V lost 0 bases to trimming and J lost 4 bases; unmatched junction nucleotides: 3. As DNA, the CDR3 is TGCAGTGCTAGAGATGGGACTAGCGATTACGAGCAGTACTTC. This encodes CSARDGTSDYEQYF.

CDR3 sequence (DNA): TGTGCCAGCAGCCAAGGCGCGCCGGGACAGCGCACAGATACGCAGTATTTT. This translates into CASSQGAPGQRTDTQYF. The J gene is TRBJ2-3, the V gene TRBV3-1; 7 bases line up with TRBD1. V lost 1 base, J lost 1 base, and 8 bases stayed unmatched. The CDR3 length is 17 residues. Germline values: CDR1 LGHDT, CDR2 YNNKEL (reference sequence).

This clonotype is classed as medium-sized. The chain combines TRBV6-2 or TRBV6-3 with TRBJ2-6; perhaps TRBD2 as D (6 bases). Trimming removed 4 bases from V and 0 bases from J, with 13 bases in between. Germline V gene lookup returns CDR1 MNHEY and CDR2 SVGEGT. The CDR3 length is 17 residues. The CDR3 DNA follows: TGTGCCAGCAGTTCGGGGGACGGCCGCTCTGGGGCCAACGTCCTGACTTTC. Its translation: CASSSGDGRSGANVLTF.

This clonotype is deemed medium-sized. The V and J genes are TRBV20-1 and TRBJ2-3; the D is unclear. The CDR3 consists of 19 residues. Trimming stripped 4 bases from V and 0 bases from J, with 26 bases between. Germline lookup yields CDR1 DFQATT and CDR2 SNEGSKA (reference sequence). CDR3 sequence reads: CSANPVLGLKGTSTDTQYF. As DNA, the CDR3 is TGCAGTGCTAATCCCGTTTTGGGGTTAAAGGGAACTAGCACAGATACGCAGTATTTT.

Many counts were recorded for this clonotype. This chain links TRBV6-2 or TRBV6-3 with TRBJ2-7; D is possibly TRBD1 or TRBD2 (5 bases each). Germline-derived CDR1 and CDR2 are MNHEY and SVGEGT. There are 15 residues in the CDR3. V lost 5 bases, J lost 0 bases, and 14 bases lay in between. The CDR3 reads CASSHRDLFSYEQYF. The CDR3 DNA sequence: TGTGCCAGCAGTCACCGGGACCTCTTCTCCTACGAGCAGTACTTC.

In regard to this clonotype: A much larger clone is a single base away; this may be a read error. V is TRBV15 and J is TRBJ2-2; perhaps TRBD2 as D (5 bases). The CDR3 spans 18 residues. From germline, CDR1 is LNHNV and CDR2 YYDKDF (reference sequence). Trimming stripped 0 bases from V and 6 bases from J, with 20 bases between. CDR3 in amino acids: CATSREPLGVRVPGELFF. The CDR3 region has the DNA TGTGCCACCAGCAGAGAGCCCCTCGGGGTCCGCGTCCCCGGGGAGCTGTTTTTT.

By share of the sample, this clonotype is medium-sized (0.01 to 0.1%). This CDR3 reads CASSYDRGMGTDTQYF. The CDR3 bases are TGTGCCAGCAGTTATGACAGGGGAATGGGCACAGATACGCAGTATTTT. The chain couples TRBV12-3 or TRBV12-4 to TRBJ2-3; TRBD1 agrees at 8 bases. This CDR3 has 16 residues. J lost 1 base, V lost 4 bases, and 7 bases had no gene match.

This clonotype is categorized as medium-sized. This chain links TRBV7-2 with TRBJ2-2; 8 bases fit TRBD1. After removal of 3 bases from V and 3 bases from J, the junction contained 3 bases not matched to a gene. The CDR3 sequence is 15 residues long. The germline V gene encodes CDR1 SGHTA and CDR2 FQGNSA. For the CDR3, the DNA is TGTGCCAGCAGCTTCAGGGGGCCTTACACCGGGGAGCTGTTTTTT. This encodes CASSFRGPYTGELFF.

This clonotype was counted many times. This rearrangement joins TRBV12-5 to TRBJ2-3; TRBD1 matches 10 bases. Germline V gene lookup returns CDR1 LGHNT and CDR2 FRNRAP. The ends lost 6 bases at V and 4 bases at J; junction bases unmatched: 7. The CDR3 consists of 15 residues. Written as DNA, the CDR3 is TGTGCTAGTGGATCCGGGACAGGGGTATCAGATACGCAGTATTTT. It encodes CASGSGTGVSDTQYF. Combining the CDR3 with reference TRBV12-5 and TRBJ2-3 gives the whole variable domain DARVTQTPRHKVTEMGQEVTMRCQPILGHNTVFWYRQTMMQGLELLAYFRNRAPLDDSGMPKDRFSAEMPDATLATLKIQPSEPRDSAVYFCASGSGTGVSDTQYFGPGTRLTVL.

This clonotype showed up many times. The rearrangement uses TRBV12-3 or TRBV12-4 and TRBJ2-7, with 8 positions matching TRBD2. The junction had 14 bases not matched to a gene; V was cut back by 6 bases and J by 7 bases. The CDR3 length is 15 residues. CDR3 amino acids: CASSDAGAGVREQYF. The DNA of the CDR3 is TGTGCCAGCAGCGACGCGGGAGCGGGAGTCAGAGAGCAGTACTTC.

This clonotype has at least ten counts. The genes are TRBV7-9 and TRBJ2-7; D remains unclear. Germline V CDR1 and CDR2: SEHNR, FQNEAQ (reference sequence). V lost 5 bases to trimming and J lost 6 bases, with 11 bases between them. The CDR3 covers 12 residues. This CDR3 is CASSNRDTEQYF. CDR3 sequence (DNA): TGTGCCAGCAGCAATAGGGATACCGAGCAGTACTTC. The full variable domain, its missing parts supplied by reference TRBV7-9 and TRBJ2-7, is DTGVSQNPRHKITKRGQNVTFRCDPISEHNRLYWYRQTLGQGPEFLTYFQNEAQLEKSRLLSDRFSAERPKGSFSTLEIQRTEQGDSAMYLCASSNRDTEQYFGPGTRLTVT.

At least ten counts were recorded for this clonotype. The chain is built from TRBV12-3 or TRBV12-4 and TRBJ2-5, with D unresolved. V lost 6 bases and J 7 bases, leaving 18 bases between the germline ends. This CDR3 is 14 amino acids long. The CDR3 sequence is CASRLDANLGTQYF. The CDR3 region has the DNA TGTGCCAGCAGACTGGACGCGAACTTGGGGACCCAGTACTTC.

This clonotype rates as medium-sized. V and J are TRBV4-3 and TRBJ2-5; D may match TRBD1 or TRBD2 (5 bases each). Germline CDR1 is LGHNA and CDR2 is YSLEER. This CDR3 comprises 15 residues. V was clipped by 1 base and J by 1 base, with 10 bases between them. The CDR3 region has the DNA TGCGCCAGCAGCCAAGTGGGGGTAGGCCAAGAGACCCAGTACTTC. Encoded protein: CASSQVGVGQETQYF.

In regard to this clonotype: Mismatch with germline at one junction end may stem from a read error. CDR3 nucleotides: TGCGCCAGCAGTTTAGAGACAGGGGGATTTGCCGAGCAGTACTTC. It specifies CASSLETGGFAEQYF. This chain uses TRBV27 with TRBJ2-7; 9 bases are shared with TRBD1. The CDR3 is 15 amino acids. Germline V gene sequence: CDR1 MNHEY, CDR2 SMNVEV (reference sequence).

This clonotype was found many times. The gene calls are TRBV18 and TRBJ2-2, with D unclear. Germline V CDR1 and CDR2: KGHSH, LQKENI. This CDR3 is built from 15 residues. V shed 3 bases and J shed 4 bases, with 12 bases lying between them. The CDR3 sequence: CASSPEQDGTGELFF. In nucleotides, the CDR3 is TGTGCCAGCTCACCGGAGCAGGACGGCACCGGGGAGCTGTTTTTT.

This clonotype came up many times. The rearrangement uses TRBV12-3 or TRBV12-4 and TRBJ1-1; D is uncertain. The CDR3 covers 15 residues. The V end lost 6 bases, the J end lost 4 bases, and 18 bases lay between the germline ends. The CDR3 loop reads CASSPALSEGTEAFF. The DNA of the CDR3 is TGTGCCAGCAGCCCGGCTCTCTCCGAGGGCACTGAAGCTTTCTTT.

This clonotype appeared many times. The chain carries TRBV11-2 and TRBJ2-7; D ambiguous. The ends were cut back, 5 bases at V and 6 bases at J, with 14 bases in the middle. CDR3 size: 13 residues. Germline V gene data show CDR1 as SGHAT and CDR2 as FQNNGV. For the CDR3, the DNA is TGTGCCAGCAGCCGCGAGGCGAGTGGCGAGCAGTACTTC. This codes for CASSREASGEQYF.

The V call is TRBV5-4, the J call TRBJ2-3; 8 nucleotides agree with TRBD2. V lost 4 bases to trimming and J lost 6 bases; unmatched junction nucleotides: 13. Germline CDR1 and CDR2: SGHNT and YYREEE (reference sequence). The CDR3 runs to 16 residues. CDR3 residues: CASSPGAGVRGDTQYF. CDR3 sequence (DNA): TGTGCCAGCAGCCCCGGAGCGGGAGTCCGGGGGGATACGCAGTATTTT.

This clonotype is classed as medium-sized (0.01 to 0.1%). This rearrangement joins TRBV30 to TRBJ1-2, with 9 positions matching TRBD1. CDR1 and CDR2 (germline): GTSNPN, SVGIG (reference sequence). J gave up 6 bases and V 2 bases, and 10 bases lay outside the gene matches. The CDR3 length is 15 residues. The CDR3: CAWSTGTGRVHGYTF. As DNA, the CDR3 is TGTGCCTGGAGTACCGGGACAGGGCGGGTACATGGCTACACCTTC.

There are many counts of this clonotype. This CDR3 reads CASSKALTTLAGGEVGNTGELFF. CDR3 nucleotides: TGTGCCAGCAGCAAAGCTCTCACTACTCTAGCGGGAGGGGAAGTCGGGAACACCGGGGAGCTGTTTTTT. This sequence joins TRBV21-1 and TRBJ2-2; no DNA check was done on the table's D call, TRBD2. TRBV21-1 constitutes a pseudogene. This CDR3 contains 23 residues.

This clonotype was detected only a few times. The chain recombines TRBV7-2 with TRBJ2-5, with 8 bases that match TRBD2. Germline trimming cut 5 bases from V and 7 bases from J; bases unmatched to any gene: 9. The CDR3 length is 14 residues. The germline CDR1 and CDR2 sequences are SGHTA and FQGNSA. The CDR3 DNA sequence: TGTGCCAGCAGCCCCCCCCCGGCGGGGGGGACCCAGTACTTC. It yields the protein CASSPPPAGGTQYF.

Judged by abundance, this clonotype is medium-sized (0.01 to 0.1%). This rearrangement joins TRBV7-2 to TRBJ2-3, with D uncertain. The CDR3 sequence is 14 residues long. Trimming cost V 2 bases and J 2 bases, with 8 bases left between them. In germline, CDR1 is SGHTA, CDR2 FQGNSA. CDR3 sequence: CASSLSFTTDTQYF. The CDR3, as DNA: TGTGCCAGCAGCTTATCCTTCACCACAGATACGCAGTATTTT.

This clonotype was recorded many times. The CDR3 sequence: CASKEAGALGYEQYF. The DNA of the CDR3 is TGTGCCAGCAAGGAAGCGGGGGCCTTGGGCTACGAGCAGTACTTC. The chain couples TRBV2 to TRBJ2-7; 8 nucleotides align to TRBD2. In germline, CDR1 is SNHLY, CDR2 FYNNEI. The CDR3 runs to 15 residues. The trim removed 7 bases at V and 3 bases at J, leaving 11 bases unmatched.

This clonotype was detected only once. The chain joins TRBV25-1 to TRBJ1-1; possible D gene TRBD1, 6 bases. The CDR3 consists of 15 residues. V lost 6 bases and J 3 bases, leaving 17 bases between the germline ends. The germline V gene encodes CDR1 MGHDK and CDR2 SYGVNS. The CDR3, as DNA: TGTGCCAGCAGCTGGGCGAGGGGGAAGGACACTGAAGCTTTCTTT. Amino acids: CASSWARGKDTEAFF.

This clonotype is medium-sized in the sample. The chain employs TRBV5-1 and TRBJ2-5, with 12 nucleotides matching TRBD2. Germline trimming cut 5 bases from V and 5 bases from J; bases unmatched to any gene: 7. Germline CDR1 reads SGHRS; CDR2 reads YFSETQ. CDR3 length: 15 amino acids. CDR3 loop: CASSDGLAGFETQYF. Written as DNA, the CDR3 is TGCGCCAGCAGTGATGGACTAGCGGGGTTTGAGACCCAGTACTTC.